In this sample, the clone carrying this TCR beta chain turned up many times. The antigen is not known. Germline CDR1 and CDR2: MDHEN and SYDVKM. The length of the CDR3 is 16 residues. V was pared by 5 bases and J by 8 bases, with 19 bases between. These data are taken from a study of molecular identifiers for immune sequencing clone quantification. Study-level findings and limits: The share of molecules held by clones above 20 RNA copies was over 98% in effector cells and under 1% in naive cells.

TCRdb ran MiXCR on the PCR reads and lists one entry per CDR3 protein. Of a few hundred thousand distinct CDR3 sequences in the sample, less than 30% were seen once. The sequenced sample was naive CD8+ T cells from blood, with Jurkat cell RNA spiked in. The sample's subset: FACS-sorted CD8+CD4-CCR7+CD45RA+ naive T cells. The TCR originated in a human donor in good health. Some libraries in this study had Jurkat cell RNA spiked in. The rearrangement uses TRBV28 and TRBJ2-6; the D gene is possibly TRBD2 (5 bases). The chain's CDR3 is CASSPLSSGLPNVLTF. The CDR3 nucleotides read TGTGCCAGCAGTCCCCTATCTTCGGGGTTACCCAACGTCCTGACTTTC.